This T cell receptor (beta chain) was obtained from a study of identical twins. Study results and caveats: The authors noted that invariant MAIT and iNKT cells could partly confound zero-insertion analyses. Conclusions relied on cross-sectional statistical analysis, not following the same donors. There were fewer insertions in abundant cord blood beta clonotypes, but memory repertoires showed no such pattern.

Template switching added a universal primer site, and cDNA bore unique molecular identifiers. TCRdb independently ran MiXCR on the 5' RACE reads; one entry per CDR3 protein. The sample lists about 700,000 distinct CDR3 sequences; roughly 8% were seen once. The V and J ends lost 8 bases and 3 bases, in that order; junction bases with no gene match: 4. CDR3 length: 12 amino acids. Germline CDR1 MNHEY, CDR2 SMNVEV (reference sequence). This clonotype has only a few counts. The antigen is undetermined. This sample was also put to use in a study of yellow fever vaccine responses in identical twins.

Source material: PBMCs. J is TRBJ2-7 and V is TRBV27, with 7 bases aligning to TRBD2. The source of this sequence is a woman aged 18 to 35 in good health. CDR3: CASFGGDYEQYF. The CDR3 DNA follows: TGTGCCAGCTTTGGGGGGGACTACGAGCAGTACTTC.